This T cell receptor beta chain was retrieved from a study of beta chain features in type 1 diabetes. Looking at the study overall: What patients shared with healthy donors was a similar profile of age, gender and cell yields. Study-wide results and limits: In comparison with healthy donors, patients had naive, central memory and Treg TCRB repertoires that appeared more similar. Fewer insertions but more deletions were seen at VDJ junctions in type 1 diabetes patients.

As for this clone: Its antigen remains unidentified.

Germline-derived CDR1 and CDR2 are LNHDA and SQIVND (reference sequence). The CDR3 has 17 amino acids. With V trimmed by 7 bases and J by 2 bases, 11 bases remained unmatched. Sorted CD4+ subsets: naive, central memory, regulatory, stem cell-like memory (CD45RO/CCR7/CD25/CD127/CD95/CD27 panel). Expressed TCRB transcripts got sequenced, as all isolated RNA was reverse transcribed. Only in-frame clones appear in the TCRdb table, and some are missing; sequencing was by immunoSEQ multiplex PCR. The profile shows some 410,000 clones, roughly 13% of them singletons. The chain is built from TRBV19 and TRBJ2-1; 10 bases agree with TRBD1. The material sequenced was naive CD4+ T cells from blood. The TCR originated in a man under 40 in good health. CDR3 sequence reads: CASKLNPGTGAYNEQFF. In DNA form, the CDR3 reads TGTGCCAGTAAACTTAACCCCGGGACAGGGGCCTACAATGAGCAGTTCTTC.